What follows are 30 T cell receptor beta chains derived from one specimen sequenced in a study of OX40 agonist ivuxolimab in advanced cancers. Here immunoSEQ multiplex PCR was the method, and the copy in TCRdb shows in-frame clones only, minus some. The data contain about 83,000 clones, more than 80% of them singletons. The sequences come from CD4+ or CD8+ T cells sorted from blood, collected in a trial of the OX40 agonist ivuxolimab. Receptors were obtained from an adult with an advanced solid tumor such as melanoma, head and neck, liver or kidney cancer.

The gene calls are TRBV30 and TRBJ1-3; TRBD1 aligns across 9 bases. V was pared by 4 bases and J by 8 bases, with 6 bases of the junction left unmatched. Germline loops: CDR1 GTSNPN, CDR2 SVGIG (reference sequence). The CDR3 contains 13 residues. This chain's CDR3 is CAWTTGGQDTIYF. The CDR3 nucleotides read TGTGCCTGGACTACAGGGGGCCAGGACACCATATATTTT.

The V and J genes are TRBV20-1 and TRBJ2-1; weak D call: TRBD2 (5 bases). With 2 bases removed from V and 8 bases from J, the gap between germline ends came to 7 bases. This CDR3 is built from 11 residues. Germline CDR1 DFQATT, CDR2 SNEGSKA (reference sequence). The CDR3 DNA reads TGCAGTGCTAGAAGAGGGTATGAGCAGTTCTTC. Protein sequence: CSARRGYEQFF.

A single count supports this clone. CDR3 region: CASSIHAGDTEAFF. Here the CDR3 DNA reads TGTGCCAGCAGTATCCACGCAGGGGACACTGAAGCTTTCTTT. The chain has TRBV28 and TRBJ1-1; D possibly corresponds to TRBD1 (6 bases). This CDR3 region has 14 residues. Trimming removed 5 bases at V and 3 bases at J, with 13 bases between. CDR1 and CDR2 from the germline V gene are MDHEN and SYDVKM.

This clone occurred once. The CDR3 DNA reads as TGCGCCAGCAGCCAAGTTTGGGACGTAAATGAAAAACTGTTTTTT. Amino acids: CASSQVWDVNEKLFF. The chain is built from TRBV4-3 and TRBJ1-4; D is possibly TRBD1 (5 bases). The CDR3 covers 15 residues. CDR1 and CDR2 (germline): LGHNA, YSLEER. V lost 1 base and J lost 5, with 11 bases in between.

The chain is built from TRBV11-1 and TRBJ1-1, with D possibly matching TRBD1 (5 bases). The germline CDR1 and CDR2 sequences are SGHAT and FQDESV (reference sequence). The CDR3 runs to 15 residues. V lost 3 bases, J lost 6 bases, and 17 bases lay in between. As DNA, the CDR3 is TGTGCCAGCAGCTTGCCCCTCGGGGGATCCGCTGAAGCTTTCTTT. Translated, it gives CASSLPLGGSAEAFF.

This clone was detected only once. The rearrangement links TRBV28 to TRBJ1-3; D gene ambiguous. V lost 6 bases and J 0 bases, leaving 9 bases between the germline ends. Germline V gene lookup returns CDR1 MDHEN and CDR2 SYDVKM. The CDR3 contains 14 residues. The CDR3 DNA reads TGTGCCAGCAGCCCGGGGAACTCTGGAAACACCATATATTTT. It encodes CASSPGNSGNTIYF.

This clone was found once. The junction and the germline gene differ at one end; a read error may be behind it. The chain recombines TRBV13 with TRBJ2-1; D unclear. The length of the CDR3 is 13 residues. Germline V gives CDR1 PRHDT, CDR2 FYEKMQ (reference sequence). Here the CDR3 DNA reads TGTACCAGCGCAGTTGGGCGGAGTGATGAGCAGTTCTTC. As protein: CTSAVGRSDEQFF.

V gene TRBV6-5 combines with J gene TRBJ2-1, with D possibly TRBD1 on 6 matching bases. V was trimmed by 2 bases and J by 3 bases, leaving 11 bases between them. Germline CDR1 is MNHEY and CDR2 is SVGAGI. This CDR3 region has 15 residues. The CDR3 DNA follows: TGTGCCAGCAGTTACATATGGGGGCTCTACAATGAGCAGTTCTTC. Protein sequence: CASSYIWGLYNEQFF.

In nucleotides, the CDR3 is TGCGCCAGCAGCCAAGTGATCGGGTCGGGGGCCAAAAACATTCAGTACTTC. Its translation is CASSQVIGSGAKNIQYF. The genes are TRBV4-3 and TRBJ2-4; possible D gene TRBD2, 5 bases. CDR3 length equals 17 residues. Germline CDR1 is LGHNA and CDR2 is YSLEER. The ends were cut back, 1 base at V and 1 base at J, with 14 bases in the middle.

The V call is TRBV7-9, the J call TRBJ2-3; D uncertain. CDR3 size: 13 residues. V dropped 11 bases and J dropped 2 bases, with 14 bases sitting between them. CDR1 and CDR2 (germline): SEHNR, FQNEAQ (reference sequence). For the CDR3, the DNA is TGTGCCGGGCGACGGACGGACACAGATACGCAGTATTTT. It codes for CAGRRTDTDTQYF. Based on the CDR3 plus reference TRBV7-9 and TRBJ2-3, the full variable domain is DTGVSQNPRHKITKRGQNVTFRCDPISEHNRLYWYRQTLGQGPEFLTYFQNEAQLEKSRLLSDRFSAERPKGSFSTLEIQRTEQGDSAMYLCAGRRTDTDTQYFGPGTRLTVL.

This chain uses TRBV7-9 with TRBJ2-7; 11 positions agree with TRBD2. This CDR3 comprises 16 residues. The V segment lost 3 bases and the J segment 2 bases; nucleotides outside the gene matches: 6. Per the germline V gene, CDR1 is SEHNR and CDR2 is FQNEAQ (reference sequence). CDR3 protein: CASSLNSLAGAYEQYF. Written as DNA, the CDR3 is TGTGCCAGCAGCTTGAACTCACTAGCGGGGGCCTACGAGCAGTACTTC.

V is TRBV6-5 and J is TRBJ1-5, with D possibly being TRBD1 (5 bases). CDR1 is MNHEY and CDR2 is SVGAGI in the germline V gene. The CDR3 loop spans 14 amino acids. V lost 2 bases to trimming and J lost 6 bases, with 11 bases between them. The DNA of the CDR3 is TGTGCCAGCAGTTACATGGATAGGGGTCAGCCCCAGCATTTT. Protein sequence: CASSYMDRGQPQHF.

This chain links TRBV9 with TRBJ2-5; 8 positions match TRBD2. Losses at the gene ends were 2 bases for V and 2 bases for J; bases not matched to a gene: 11. The CDR3 has 17 residues. Germline V gene lookup returns CDR1 SGDLS and CDR2 YYNGEE. CDR3 region: CASSVLAGRVGQETQYF. The CDR3 nucleotides are TGTGCCAGCAGCGTTTTAGCGGGACGGGTGGGGCAAGAGACCCAGTACTTC.

The chain joins TRBV28 to TRBJ2-3; D unclear. This CDR3 has 13 residues. Germline V gene data show CDR1 as MDHEN and CDR2 as SYDVKM. V was clipped by 1 base and J by 1 base, with 3 bases between them. The CDR3 loop reads CASSLYRTDTQYF. DNA of the CDR3: TGTGCCAGCAGTTTATACCGCACAGATACGCAGTATTTT.

The CDR3 DNA follows: TGTGCCTGGAGTGTGGGTAGCGGGGGTAATGAGCAGTTCTTC. Translated, it gives CAWSVGSGGNEQFF. The chain employs TRBV30 and TRBJ2-1; 9 bases align to TRBD2. This CDR3 region has 14 residues. Germline V lookup: CDR1 GTSNPN, CDR2 SVGIG (reference sequence). The trim removed 0 bases at V and 7 bases at J, leaving 4 bases unmatched.

This clone was detected only a few times. The chain has TRBV18 and TRBJ2-7, with D hard to call. In germline, CDR1 is KGHSH, CDR2 LQKENI. This CDR3 spans 14 amino acids. Trimming pared 4 bases from V and 0 bases from J, leaving 10 bases between. The CDR3 DNA is TGTGCCAGCTCACTCACTACCGCCTCCTACGAGCAGTACGTC. Its protein product is CASSLTTASYEQYV.

This chain joins TRBV2 and TRBJ2-7, with a weak D call TRBD2 (6 bases). CDR1 is SNHLY, CDR2 FYNNEI, per germline. With 8 bases removed from V and 4 bases from J, the gap between germline ends came to 15 bases. The length of the CDR3 is 13 residues. CDR3: CASGSEAGYEQYF. The CDR3 nucleotides read TGTGCCAGCGGAAGTGAAGCGGGTTACGAGCAGTACTTC.

The CDR3 DNA is TGCGCCAGCAGCCAAGATAGGGGGACAGGGGCTCACTATGGCTACACCTTC. Its translation is CASSQDRGTGAHYGYTF. The chain uses TRBV4-3 and TRBJ1-2; TRBD1 aligns across 10 bases. The CDR3 has 17 residues. J lost 3 bases, V lost 0 bases, and 7 bases had no gene match. Germline values: CDR1 LGHNA, CDR2 YSLEER.

This clone has a single count. V is TRBV21-1 and J is TRBJ2-7; whether TRBD2, the table's D call, matches the DNA was not checked. TRBV21-1 is noted as a pseudogene. The CDR3 is 20 residues long. CDR3 coding DNA: TGTGCCAGCAGCAATAGCGCCCGAACTAGCGGCGTCGGAGAACTTTGGGAGCAGTACGTC. Amino acid sequence: CASSNSARTSGVGELWEQYV.

The V and J genes are TRBV4-2 and TRBJ1-2; TRBD1 matches 10 bases. The germline V gene has CDR1 LGHNA and CDR2 YNFKEQ. The V and J ends lost 4 bases and 4 bases, in that order; junction bases with no gene match: 6. The CDR3 extends over 15 amino acids. CDR3 nucleotide sequence: TGTGCCAGCAGCCTAACGACAGGGGGCGGCTATGGCTACACCTTC. This sequence encodes CASSLTTGGGYGYTF.

The rearrangement joins TRBV9 to TRBJ1-1; 7 positions agree with TRBD1. The CDR3 sequence is 16 residues long. Germline V CDR1 and CDR2: SGDLS, YYNGEE. Losses at the gene ends were 4 bases for V and 0 bases for J; bases not matched to a gene: 9. CDR3 amino acids: CASSYGDRPMNTEAFF. The CDR3 nucleotides are TGTGCCAGCAGCTACGGGGACAGACCGATGAACACTGAAGCTTTCTTT.

Written as DNA, the CDR3 is TGCGCCAGCAGCCAAACAACCGTACTCCGGACGCAGTATTTT. Protein: CASSQTTVLRTQYF. The chain combines TRBV4-1 with TRBJ2-3; unclear D gene. Germline values: CDR1 MGHRA, CDR2 YSYEKL. CDR3 length: 14 residues. Trimming removed 2 bases from V and 9 bases from J, with 15 bases in between.

The chain combines TRBV4-1 with TRBJ2-7; D not certain. Germline-derived CDR1 and CDR2 are MGHRA and YSYEKL. V gave up 4 bases and J gave up 1 base, with 11 bases separating them. CDR3 size: 14 residues. Here the CDR3 DNA reads TGCGCCAGCAGCCCCTTCGCGAGGTCCTACGAGCAGTACGTC. This encodes CASSPFARSYEQYV.

This chain joins TRBV4-3 and TRBJ2-1, with unresolved D. The CDR3 has 19 amino acids. V was trimmed by 0 bases and J by 0 bases, leaving 18 bases between them. Germline lookup yields CDR1 LGHNA and CDR2 YSLEER. This CDR3 reads CASSQDGFMSVTSYNEQFF. As DNA, the CDR3 is TGCGCCAGCAGCCAAGATGGTTTTATGAGCGTGACCTCCTACAATGAGCAGTTCTTC.

This clone appeared a single time. The germline gene is not matched at one end of the junction; a read error may be the cause. The chain joins TRBV13 to TRBJ1-1; D may be TRBD1 (6 bases). Germline CDR1 PRHDT, CDR2 FYEKMQ (reference sequence). CDR3 length: 15 residues. The CDR3 loop reads CASSLGGFGDTETFF. The CDR3 DNA is TGTGCCAGCAGCTTAGGAGGGTTTGGGGACACTGAAACTTTCTTT.

CDR3 sequence (DNA): TGTGCCAGCAGCCAAAAGACAGGGATCACTGAAGCTTTCTTT. This translates into CASSQKTGITEAFF. The chain uses TRBV7-8 and TRBJ1-1; 7 bases are a match to TRBD1. The germline V gene encodes CDR1 SGHVS and CDR2 FQNEAQ. V trimming: 5 bases; J trimming: 4 bases; junction bases outside the gene matches: 7. The CDR3 extends over 14 amino acids.

J is TRBJ1-1 and V is TRBV27; D call uncertain. The CDR3 extends over 14 amino acids. Germline values: CDR1 MNHEY, CDR2 SMNVEV (reference sequence). Trimming shortened V by 5 bases and J by 4 bases, and 14 bases separated the two germline ends. The CDR3 spells CASSPYIVGTEAFF. The CDR3 coding sequence is TGTGCCAGCAGTCCCTACATTGTGGGCACTGAAGCTTTCTTT.

The chain recombines TRBV15 with TRBJ1-1; D gene ambiguous. The CDR3 runs 13 residues. CDR1 and CDR2 from the germline V gene are LNHNV and YYDKDF (reference sequence). Trimming removed 5 bases from V and 5 bases from J, with 12 bases in between. The CDR3 is CATSVLGGTEAFF. The DNA for the CDR3 is TGTGCCACCAGCGTCCTGGGTGGGACTGAAGCTTTCTTT.

V and J are TRBV2 and TRBJ1-2; D perhaps matches TRBD1 (5 bases). There are 14 residues in the CDR3. The V end was cut by 10 bases, the J end by 3 bases, with 18 bases between. Germline-derived CDR1 and CDR2 are SNHLY and FYNNEI. CDR3 protein: CATSPGGWDYGYTF. CDR3 coding DNA: TGTGCCACTTCCCCGGGGGGTTGGGACTATGGCTACACCTTC.

The chain is built from TRBV7-9 and TRBJ2-7; 11 positions match TRBD2. CDR3 length: 14 amino acids. V lost 6 bases and J lost 5; bases outside the gene matches: 6. Germline CDR1 SEHNR, CDR2 FQNEAQ (reference sequence). The CDR3: CASSTSGGSDEQYF. For the CDR3, the DNA is TGTGCCAGCAGTACTAGCGGGGGAAGCGACGAGCAGTACTTC.